Following are 14 T cell receptor beta chains from one sample sequenced in a study of tissue T cells after allogeneic stem cell transplantation. Assay: immunoSEQ multiplex PCR; the TCRdb copy retains only in-frame clones and omits some. The table records about 340 clones, just under 60% of them present only once. The sample was liver tissue, taken at autopsy. These receptors all come from a female patient between 40 and 75 years old with steroid-refractory graft-versus-host disease after an allogeneic stem cell transplant. Some of the T cells may derive from the graft donor.

The genes are TRBV20-1 and TRBJ1-6; D might be TRBD1 (5 bases). CDR1 and CDR2 (germline): DFQATT, SNEGSKA (reference sequence). The V end was cut by 4 bases, the J end by 8 bases, with 12 bases between. This CDR3 region has 13 residues. The CDR3 DNA reads as TGCAGTGCTATTGACAGTTACGATTCACCCCTCCACTTT. Its translation is CSAIDSYDSPLHF.

This clone appeared a few times. The chain employs TRBV7-9 and TRBJ2-1, with D possibly being TRBD1 or TRBD2 (5 bases each). The V and J ends lost 4 bases and 0 bases respectively, with 13 bases between them. CDR1 is SEHNR and CDR2 is FQNEAQ in the germline V gene (reference sequence). This CDR3 comprises 16 residues. The CDR3 coding sequence is TGTGCCAGCAGCTCCCGGGGACCGACCTCCTACAATGAGCAGTTCTTC. Protein sequence: CASSSRGPTSYNEQFF.

This clone was detected only once. The chain employs TRBV11-3 and TRBJ2-1; 10 nucleotides line up with TRBD2. V lost 5 bases to trimming and J lost 2 bases; unmatched junction nucleotides: 3. The CDR3 sequence is 15 residues long. Germline V gives CDR1 SGHNT, CDR2 YENEEA. CDR3 amino acids: CASSRSGGAYNEQFF. The CDR3 region has the DNA TGTGCCAGCAGCCGAAGCGGGGGGGCCTACAATGAGCAGTTCTTC.

This clone was counted only a few times. The V and J genes are TRBV6-2 or TRBV6-3 and TRBJ2-7; no firm D call. Deletions cut 0 bases from V and 8 bases from J, with 5 bases between. The germline CDR1 and CDR2 sequences are MNHEY and SVGEGT. This CDR3 contains 11 residues. CDR3 in DNA: TGTGCCAGCAGTTACTCTGGCCAGCAGTACTTC. Translation: CASSYSGQQYF.

The chain links TRBV9 to TRBJ2-1; 9 positions match TRBD2. V lost 2 bases, J lost 6 bases, and 12 bases stayed unmatched. The CDR3 covers 17 residues. Germline values: CDR1 SGDLS, CDR2 YYNGEE. The CDR3 protein is CASSVLAGARLRNEQFF. CDR3 sequence (DNA): TGTGCCAGCAGCGTTTTAGCGGGAGCGAGGCTACGCAATGAGCAGTTCTTC.

This clone is labeled as large. This chain connects TRBV5-1 to TRBJ2-6; TRBD2 is a possible D gene (6 bases). V shed 4 bases and J shed 3 bases, with 11 bases lying between them. Germline V lookup: CDR1 SGHRS, CDR2 YFSETQ. The CDR3 covers 15 residues. This CDR3 reads CASSAGTYGANVLTF. The CDR3 coding sequence is TGCGCCAGCAGCGCAGGGACTTATGGGGCCAACGTCCTGACTTTC.

In its sample, this clone was seen once. V usage is TRBV19 and J usage is TRBJ2-5; TRBD1 is a possible D gene (5 bases). Germline loops: CDR1 LNHDA, CDR2 SQIVND (reference sequence). V lost 0 bases to trimming and J lost 6 bases, with 20 bases between them. The CDR3 consists of 17 residues. The CDR3 coding sequence is TGTGCCAGTAGTATAGATTTTCCAGGGCCATATTTGAAGACCCAGTACTTC. This sequence encodes CASSIDFPGPYLKTQYF.

Note on this clone: A much larger clone differs from this one at a single base, so this may be a read error. The V gene is TRBV4-1, the J gene TRBJ2-6; D might be TRBD1 (5 bases). The length of the CDR3 is 16 residues. Germline V lookup: CDR1 MGHRA, CDR2 YSYEKL. CDR3 loop: CASSQVQLSGANALTF. CDR3 DNA sequence: TGCGCCAGCAGCCAAGTCCAGCTTTCTGGGGCCAACGCCCTGACTTTC.

This clone was seen once. This chain connects TRBV3-1 (or the pseudogene TRBV3-2) to TRBJ1-5; D not certain. V shed 0 bases and J shed 5 bases, with 5 bases lying between them. Germline loops: CDR1 LGHDT, CDR2 YNNKEL (reference sequence). The CDR3 consists of 13 residues. The CDR3, as DNA: TGTGCCAGCAGCCAAGACCCCTATCAGCCCCAGCATTTT. Translating gives CASSQDPYQPQHF.

In DNA, the CDR3 is TGCGCCAGCAGCCAAGGGGGACAGGCCAGCTCTGGAAACACCATATATTTT. This sequence encodes CASSQGGQASSGNTIYF. The chain couples TRBV4-3 to TRBJ1-3; 8 bases line up with TRBD1. The CDR3 runs 17 residues. V trimming: 1 base; J trimming: 0 bases; junction bases outside the gene matches: 5. Germline CDR1 is LGHNA and CDR2 is YSLEER.

This clone was counted between two and nine times. The chain recombines TRBV2 with TRBJ2-7; 8 bases line up with TRBD1. Looked up from germline, CDR1 is SNHLY and CDR2 is FYNNEI. Trimming at V came to 6 bases and at J to 4 bases, leaving 8 bases not matched to a gene. The CDR3 loop spans 14 amino acids. In DNA form, the CDR3 reads TGTGCCAGCAGGCCCCAGGGGGCGGCTTACGAGCAGTACTTC. It codes for CASRPQGAAYEQYF.

The rearrangement links TRBV29-1 to TRBJ2-7; 8 positions match TRBD2. CDR1 is SQVTM, CDR2 ANQGSEA, per germline. This CDR3 has 12 amino acids. The V segment lost 6 bases and the J segment 3 bases; nucleotides outside the gene matches: 4. The DNA for the CDR3 is TGCAGCGTCCTCGGGACTAGCTACGAGCAGTACTTC. The encoded protein is CSVLGTSYEQYF.

This chain connects TRBV5-6 to TRBJ2-5, with D possibly TRBD2 on 5 matching bases. V lost 0 bases and J 7 bases, leaving 13 bases between the germline ends. The germline gives CDR1 SGHDT, CDR2 YYEEEE. This CDR3 contains 14 residues. The CDR3 coding sequence is TGTGCCAGCAGCTTGGACTGGCTACGGGGGACCCAGTACTTC. It encodes CASSLDWLRGTQYF.

In this sample, this clone turned up a few times. The chain links TRBV7-9 to TRBJ1-2; D is possibly TRBD1 (6 bases). Germline V gives CDR1 SEHNR, CDR2 FQNEAQ (reference sequence). V was cut by 1 base and J by 6 bases, with 9 bases left in between. This CDR3 is built from 13 residues. CDR3: CASSLVRDNGYTF. The CDR3 DNA follows: TGTGCCAGCAGCTTAGTCAGGGACAATGGCTACACCTTC.